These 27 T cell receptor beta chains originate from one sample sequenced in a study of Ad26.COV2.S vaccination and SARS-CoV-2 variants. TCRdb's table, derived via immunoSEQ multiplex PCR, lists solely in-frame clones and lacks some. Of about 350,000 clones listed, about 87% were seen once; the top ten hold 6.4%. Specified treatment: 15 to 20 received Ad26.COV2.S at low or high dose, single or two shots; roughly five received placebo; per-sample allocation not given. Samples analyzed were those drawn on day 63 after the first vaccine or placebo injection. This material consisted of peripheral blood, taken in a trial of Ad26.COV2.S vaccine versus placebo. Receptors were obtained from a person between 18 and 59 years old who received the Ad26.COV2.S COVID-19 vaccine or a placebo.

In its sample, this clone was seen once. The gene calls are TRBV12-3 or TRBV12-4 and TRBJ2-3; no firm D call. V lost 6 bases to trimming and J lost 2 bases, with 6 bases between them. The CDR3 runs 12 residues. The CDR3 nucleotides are TGTGCCAGCAGAGGGCCCACAGATACGCAGTATTTT. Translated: CASRGPTDTQYF.

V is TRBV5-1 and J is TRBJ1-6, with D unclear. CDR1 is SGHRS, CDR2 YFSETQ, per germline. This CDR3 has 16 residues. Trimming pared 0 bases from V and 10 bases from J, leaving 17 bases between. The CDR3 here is CASSLEGEGSGSPLHF. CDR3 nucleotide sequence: TGCGCCAGCAGCTTGGAAGGTGAGGGATCGGGATCACCCCTCCACTTT.

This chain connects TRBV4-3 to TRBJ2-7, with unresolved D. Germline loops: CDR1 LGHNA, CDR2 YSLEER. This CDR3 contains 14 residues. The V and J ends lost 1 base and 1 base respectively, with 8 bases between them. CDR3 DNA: TGCGCCAGCAGCCAAGGGTCTTCGTCCTACGAGCAGTACTTC. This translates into CASSQGSSSYEQYF.

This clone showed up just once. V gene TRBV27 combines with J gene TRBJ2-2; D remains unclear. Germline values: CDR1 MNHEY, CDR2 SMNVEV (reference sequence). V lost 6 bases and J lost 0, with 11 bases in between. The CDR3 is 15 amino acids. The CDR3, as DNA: TGTGCCAGCAGCCTCGGGCCCACGAACACCGGGGAGCTGTTTTTT. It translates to CASSLGPTNTGELFF.

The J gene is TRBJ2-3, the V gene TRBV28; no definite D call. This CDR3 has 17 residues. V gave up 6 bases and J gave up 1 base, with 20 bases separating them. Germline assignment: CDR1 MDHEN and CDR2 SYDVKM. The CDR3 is CASRRSPARSRTDTQYF. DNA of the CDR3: TGTGCCAGCAGACGATCACCAGCCAGGTCCCGCACAGATACGCAGTATTTT. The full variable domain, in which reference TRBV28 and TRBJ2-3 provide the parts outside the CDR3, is DVKVTQSSRYLVKRTGEKVFLECVQDMDHENMFWYRQDPGLGLRLIYFSYDVKMKEKGDIPEGYSVSREKKERFSLILESASTNQTSMYLCASRRSPARSRTDTQYFGPGTRLTVL.

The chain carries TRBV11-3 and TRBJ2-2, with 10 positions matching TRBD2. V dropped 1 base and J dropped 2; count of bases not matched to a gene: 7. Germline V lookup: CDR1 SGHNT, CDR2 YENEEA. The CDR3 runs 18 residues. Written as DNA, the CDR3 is TGTGCCAGCAGCTTAGTTATCAGCGGGAGGGTCAACACCGGGGAGCTGTTTTTT. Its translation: CASSLVISGRVNTGELFF.

The CDR3 DNA reads TGTGCCAGCAGTGGGGGCTTAAGGGTTCAAAGTTGGGATCAGCCCCAGCATTTT. This sequence encodes CASSGGLRVQSWDQPQHF. V is TRBV28 and J is TRBJ1-5, with a possible D match to TRBD1 (6 bases). V was cut by 5 bases and J by 5 bases, with 25 bases left in between. The CDR3 has 18 residues. Germline V CDR1 and CDR2: MDHEN, SYDVKM.

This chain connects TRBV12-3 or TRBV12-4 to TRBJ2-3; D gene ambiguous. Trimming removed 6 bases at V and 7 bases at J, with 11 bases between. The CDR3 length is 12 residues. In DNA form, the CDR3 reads TGTGCCAGCAGGGCCGTGGGTAATACGCAGTATTTT. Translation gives CASRAVGNTQYF.

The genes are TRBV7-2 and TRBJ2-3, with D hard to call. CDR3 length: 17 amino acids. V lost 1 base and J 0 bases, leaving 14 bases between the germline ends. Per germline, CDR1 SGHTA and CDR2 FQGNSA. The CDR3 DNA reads TGTGCCAGCAGCTTAGTGCCATTATCAACTAGCACAGATACGCAGTATTTT. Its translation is CASSLVPLSTSTDTQYF.

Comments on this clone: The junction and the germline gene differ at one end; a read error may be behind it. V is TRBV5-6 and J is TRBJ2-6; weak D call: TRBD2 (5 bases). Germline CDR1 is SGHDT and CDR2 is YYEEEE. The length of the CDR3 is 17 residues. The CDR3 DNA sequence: TGTGCCAGCACCTTGGGGTGGGAGAGCTCTGGGGCCAACGTCCTGACTTTC. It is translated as CASTLGWESSGANVLTF.

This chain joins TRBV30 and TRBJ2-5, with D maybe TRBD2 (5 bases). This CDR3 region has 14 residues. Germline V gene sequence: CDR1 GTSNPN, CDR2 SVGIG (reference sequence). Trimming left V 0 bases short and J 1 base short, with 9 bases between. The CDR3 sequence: CAWSVGGSQETQYF. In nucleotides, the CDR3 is TGTGCCTGGAGTGTAGGCGGGTCCCAAGAGACCCAGTACTTC.

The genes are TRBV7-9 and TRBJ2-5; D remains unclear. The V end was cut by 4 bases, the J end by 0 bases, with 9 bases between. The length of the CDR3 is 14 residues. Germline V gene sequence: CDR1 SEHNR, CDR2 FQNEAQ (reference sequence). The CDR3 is CASSSRQNQETQYF. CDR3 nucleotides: TGTGCCAGCAGCTCGCGTCAGAACCAAGAGACCCAGTACTTC.

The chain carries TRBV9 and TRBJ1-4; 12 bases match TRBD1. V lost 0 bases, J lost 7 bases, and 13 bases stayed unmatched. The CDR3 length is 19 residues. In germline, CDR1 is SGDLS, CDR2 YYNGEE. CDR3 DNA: TGTGCCAGCAGCGTAGGGCCGGGACAGGGGGCCAGAACGGCTGAAAAACTGTTTTTT. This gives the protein CASSVGPGQGARTAEKLFF.

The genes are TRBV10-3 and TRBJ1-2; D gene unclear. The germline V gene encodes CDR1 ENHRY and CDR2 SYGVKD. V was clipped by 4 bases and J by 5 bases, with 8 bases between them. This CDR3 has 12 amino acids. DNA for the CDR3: TGTGCCATCAGTGCGACGGAGTATGGCTACACCTTC. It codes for CAISATEYGYTF.

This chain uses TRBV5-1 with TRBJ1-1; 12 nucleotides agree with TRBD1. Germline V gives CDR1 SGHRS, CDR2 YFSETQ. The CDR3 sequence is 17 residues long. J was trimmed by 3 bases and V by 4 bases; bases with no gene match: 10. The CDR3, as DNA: TGCGCCAGCAGCGCCGGGACAGGGGGCTCCGAGGACACTGAAGCTTTCTTT. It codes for CASSAGTGGSEDTEAFF.

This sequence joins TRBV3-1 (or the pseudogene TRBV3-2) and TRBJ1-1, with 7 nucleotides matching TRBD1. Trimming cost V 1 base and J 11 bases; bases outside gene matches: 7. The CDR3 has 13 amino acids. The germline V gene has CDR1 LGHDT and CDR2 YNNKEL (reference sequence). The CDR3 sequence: CASSQGQGLGAFF. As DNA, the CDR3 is TGTGCCAGCAGCCAAGGACAGGGACTCGGTGCTTTCTTT.

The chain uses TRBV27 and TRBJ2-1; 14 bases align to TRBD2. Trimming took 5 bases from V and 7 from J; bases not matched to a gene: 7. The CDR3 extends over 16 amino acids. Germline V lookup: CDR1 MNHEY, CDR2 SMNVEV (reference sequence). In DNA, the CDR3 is TGTGCCAGCAGTCCCCGACTAGCGGGGGGGTGGAATGAGCAGTTCTTC. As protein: CASSPRLAGGWNEQFF.

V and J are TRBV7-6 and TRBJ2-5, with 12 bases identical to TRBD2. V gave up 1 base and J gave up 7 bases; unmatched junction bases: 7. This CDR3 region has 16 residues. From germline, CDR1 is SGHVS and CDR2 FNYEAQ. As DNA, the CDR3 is TGTGCCAGCAGCTTAGTACTAGCGGGAGGTCAGGGGACCCAGTACTTC. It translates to CASSLVLAGGQGTQYF.

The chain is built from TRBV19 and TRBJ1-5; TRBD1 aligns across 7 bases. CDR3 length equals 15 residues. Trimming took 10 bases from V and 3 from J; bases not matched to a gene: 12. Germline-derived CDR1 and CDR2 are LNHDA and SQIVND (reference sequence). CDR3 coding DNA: TGTGCCACTGCCTTTACAGGGGTTGACAATCAGCCCCAGCATTTT. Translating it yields CATAFTGVDNQPQHF.

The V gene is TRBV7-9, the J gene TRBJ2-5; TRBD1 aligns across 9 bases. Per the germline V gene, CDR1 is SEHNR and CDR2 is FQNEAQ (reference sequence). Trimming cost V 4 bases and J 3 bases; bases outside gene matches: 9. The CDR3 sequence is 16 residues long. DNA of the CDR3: TGTGCCAGCAGCTCCGGGCGTACAGGGGGCGAAGAGACCCAGTACTTC. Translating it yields CASSSGRTGGEETQYF.

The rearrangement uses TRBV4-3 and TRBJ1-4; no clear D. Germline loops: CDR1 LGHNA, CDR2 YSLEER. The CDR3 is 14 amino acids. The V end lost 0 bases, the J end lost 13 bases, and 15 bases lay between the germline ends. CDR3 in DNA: TGCGCCAGCAGCCAAGAGGACCGAATGGGCGGACTGTTTTTT. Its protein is CASSQEDRMGGLFF.

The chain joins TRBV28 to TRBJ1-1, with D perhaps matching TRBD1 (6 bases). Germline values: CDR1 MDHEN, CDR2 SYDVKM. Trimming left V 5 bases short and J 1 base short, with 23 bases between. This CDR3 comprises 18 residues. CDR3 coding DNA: TGTGCCAGCAGTCTCCACCCTCTCGAACGAGGGGGGAACACTGAAGCTTTCTTT. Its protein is CASSLHPLERGGNTEAFF.

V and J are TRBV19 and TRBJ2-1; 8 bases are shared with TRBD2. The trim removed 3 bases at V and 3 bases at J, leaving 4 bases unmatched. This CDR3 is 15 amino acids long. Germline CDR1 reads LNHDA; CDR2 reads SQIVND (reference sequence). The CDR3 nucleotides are TGTGCCAGTAGTATTGATACTAGCGGCTACAATGAGCAGTTCTTC. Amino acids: CASSIDTSGYNEQFF.

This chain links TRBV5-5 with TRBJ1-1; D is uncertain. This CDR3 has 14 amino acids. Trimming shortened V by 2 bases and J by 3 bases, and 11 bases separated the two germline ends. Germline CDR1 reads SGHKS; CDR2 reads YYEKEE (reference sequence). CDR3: CASSFKRWDTEAFF. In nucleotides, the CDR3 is TGTGCCAGCAGCTTTAAGAGGTGGGACACTGAAGCTTTCTTT.

The CDR3 DNA reads TGTGCCAGCCTCAGGACGGAGGATAGCAATCAGCCCCAGCATTTT. Translated, it gives CASLRTEDSNQPQHF. The chain recombines TRBV6-6 with TRBJ1-5; D not resolved. The ends were cut back, 8 bases at V and 0 bases at J, with 14 bases in the middle. Germline values: CDR1 MNHNY, CDR2 SVGAGI (reference sequence). This CDR3 has 15 residues.

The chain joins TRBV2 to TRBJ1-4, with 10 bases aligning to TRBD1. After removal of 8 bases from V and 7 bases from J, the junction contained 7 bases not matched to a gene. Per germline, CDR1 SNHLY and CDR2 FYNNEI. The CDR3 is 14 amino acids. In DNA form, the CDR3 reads TGTGCCAGCTCCCGGGACAGGGGACTTGAAAAACTGTTTTTT. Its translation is CASSRDRGLEKLFF.

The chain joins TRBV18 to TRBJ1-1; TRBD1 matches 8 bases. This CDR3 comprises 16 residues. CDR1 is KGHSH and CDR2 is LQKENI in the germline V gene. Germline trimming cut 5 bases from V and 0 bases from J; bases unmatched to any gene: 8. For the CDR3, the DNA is TGTGCCAGCTCATCGGCAGGGGGCGGGTTGAACACTGAAGCTTTCTTT. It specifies CASSSAGGGLNTEAFF. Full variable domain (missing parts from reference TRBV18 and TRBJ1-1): NAGVMQNPRHLVRRRGQEARLRCSPMKGHSHVYWYRQLPEEGLKFMVYLQKENIIDESGMPKERFSAEFPKEGPSILRIQQVVRGDSAAYFCASSSAGGGLNTEAFFGQGTRLTVV.